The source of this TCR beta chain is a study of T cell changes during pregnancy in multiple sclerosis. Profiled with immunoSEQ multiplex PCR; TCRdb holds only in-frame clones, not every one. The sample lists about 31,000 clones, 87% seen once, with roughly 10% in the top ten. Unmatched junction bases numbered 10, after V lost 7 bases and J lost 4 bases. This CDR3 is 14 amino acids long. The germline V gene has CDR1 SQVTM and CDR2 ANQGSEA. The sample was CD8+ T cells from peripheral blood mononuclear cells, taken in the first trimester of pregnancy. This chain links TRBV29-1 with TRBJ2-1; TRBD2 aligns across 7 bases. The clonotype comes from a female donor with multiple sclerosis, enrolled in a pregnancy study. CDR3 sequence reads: CSALGTSDYNEQFF. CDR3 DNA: TGCAGCGCCCTGGGAACTAGCGATTACAATGAGCAGTTCTTC.